What follows describes a single T cell receptor beta chain. This clone occurred a few times. There is no known antigen for this receptor. One base away there is no much larger clone; base qualities are not given. The CDR3 regions of human TCRbeta chains were analyzed by immunosequencing. Turning to the authors' computational methods: Repertoire TCRs were matched against a reference library of SARS-CoV-2-specific TCRs generated with the MIRA antigen-specificity platform. Breadth was defined as the fraction of unique TCRs that were SARS-CoV-2-associated, and depth was defined as the fraction of total T cells that were SARS-CoV-2-associated. Each spike-specific TCR was assigned to its reactive spike region and to a CD4 or CD8 class using the MIRA data. Log10-transformed breadth and depth values were compared by one-way ANOVA with Sidak's multiple comparisons tests. TCRdb carries this immuneACCESS record with in-frame sequences only. Its versions omit some clonotypes, under half of them owing to an unresolved V gene in the studies checked, with the rest unexplained. The DNA was the basis for D and trimming; V, J and clone size are from that table. This sample has fewer than 130,000 clones in its table, and about nine tenths of those were observed once. Together, the top ten hold 1.6% of the sample.

The time point label corresponds to: baseline before first vaccination. Vaccinee samples were obtained from the UK trials COV001 and COV002, which included a single-blind randomized controlled phase 2/3 trial of AZD1222 (ChAdOx1 nCoV-19) in healthy adults. For TCRbeta chain sequencing, PBMC samples from trial participants were taken at day 0 and at day 28 after the second dose. The sample comes from a study of T cell responses to AZD1222 COVID-19 vaccine (dated by TCRdb to about 2021). About the study as a whole: AZD1222 recipients whose second dose came at about 4 weeks and those whose second dose came at about 12 weeks were combined into one group, since spike-specific TCR depth and breadth did not differ between the two schedules. TCR sequencing covered over 230 trial participants: approximately 200 given two doses of AZD1222 and some 25 given two doses of MenACWY control vaccine. Enrollment into the trials was organized by age into subgroups of 18-55, 56-69 and 70-plus years, and those subgroups contained roughly 150, 30 and 60 TCR-sequenced participants, respectively.

Findings and caveats that apply to the study as a whole: Conclusions about previously exposed vaccinees are limited, since just six AZD1222 recipients were seropositive for SARS-CoV-2 at baseline. Participants were mostly white British and included more females than males, and it was suggested by the authors that clonal diversity may have been underestimated. A significant rise in spike-specific TCR breadth and depth was observed after two AZD1222 doses relative to day 0 and relative to MenACWY recipients. Reportedly, close to half of the unique spike-specific TCRs recognized epitopes lying outside the regions that are mutated in the B.1.351 and B.1.1.7 variants. Because no day 14 peak-response samples were available, repertoires were characterized only after the peak T cell response. In the small 56-69-year group, the increase in depth fell short of significance, most likely because of low power. The whole spike protein was spanned by vaccine-associated CD4 TCRs, and dominant responses were seen in regions 160-218 and 743-854.

The input for sequencing was peripheral blood, taken on day 0 of AZD1222 vaccination. This sequence originates from an adult in good health.

The DNA reads TGTGCCAGCAGCCCCCCTGGCTATGGCTACACCTTC. It codes for CASSPPGYGYTF. Recombination joined TRBV7-2 with TRBJ1-2; the D gene remains uncertain. The CDR1 and CDR2 encoded by the germline V gene are SGHTA and FQGNSA. V and J lose 5 bases and 4 bases, and a span of 8 bases separates them. The CDR3 numbers 12 residues from cysteine through phenylalanine. The read is trimmed to its CDR3 DNA, 36 bases read in frame from base 1.